The table lists the clone carrying this T cell receptor (beta chain) with a count of one. In the original analysis: Reference gene primer amplification gave nucleated cell count estimates. Repertoires were generated with immunoSEQ multiplex PCR, while TCRdb's copy carries only in-frame clones and drops some. V and J calls and clone size are those listed in that table; D and trimming were worked out from the DNA. The profile shows over 450,000 clones, roughly 91% of them singletons. The V gene's germline CDR1 is SGHRS and CDR2 YFSETQ. The CDR3 runs to 16 residues. The V end lost 4 bases, the J end lost 5 bases, and 20 bases lay between the germline ends. The entry originates in a study of blood T cell repertoires in COVID-19. Study-wide background: Material from acute and convalescent COVID-19 was sourced from the United States, Italy and Spain. T cells, B-cell-depleted T cells, or PBMCs provided the cDNA or gDNA that served as material.

The sample taken for sequencing was peripheral blood. The clonotype originates from a woman aged 50 to 60 with COVID-19, enrolled during active disease. The rearrangement uses TRBV5-1 and TRBJ2-3, with D tentatively TRBD2 (5 bases). In DNA form, the CDR3 reads TGCGCCAGCAGCCCGGACCCTAGCTCAGTTAGAGATACGCAGTATTTT. It codes for CASSPDPSSVRDTQYF.